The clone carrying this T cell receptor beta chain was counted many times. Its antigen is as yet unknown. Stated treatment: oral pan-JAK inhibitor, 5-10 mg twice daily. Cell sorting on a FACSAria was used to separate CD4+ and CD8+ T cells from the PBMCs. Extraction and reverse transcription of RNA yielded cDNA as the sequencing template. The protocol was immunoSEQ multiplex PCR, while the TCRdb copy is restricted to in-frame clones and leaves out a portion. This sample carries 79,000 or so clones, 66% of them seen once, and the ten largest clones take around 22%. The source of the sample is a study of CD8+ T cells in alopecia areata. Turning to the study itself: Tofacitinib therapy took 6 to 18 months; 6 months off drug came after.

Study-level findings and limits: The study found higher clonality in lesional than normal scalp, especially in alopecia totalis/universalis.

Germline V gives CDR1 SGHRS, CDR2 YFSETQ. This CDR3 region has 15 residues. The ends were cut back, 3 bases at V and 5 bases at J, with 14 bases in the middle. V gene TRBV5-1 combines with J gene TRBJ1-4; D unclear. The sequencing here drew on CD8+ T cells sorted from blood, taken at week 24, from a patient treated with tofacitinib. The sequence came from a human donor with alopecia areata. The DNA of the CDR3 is TGCGCCAGCAGCTCGCCCGGGCTGTCAAATGAAAAACTGTTTTTT. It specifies CASSSPGLSNEKLFF.